The clone carrying this TCR beta chain has a single count. Profiling relied on immunoSEQ multiplex PCR, and the TCRdb table lists in-frame clones only, not all of them. The table lists about 59,000 clones, approximately 91% of them singletons. The source of the sample is a study of a mutant IDH1 vaccine in newly diagnosed glioma. As for time point: baseline, week 1 (first vaccination visit). Treatment reported: pre-vaccination baseline after standard-of-care therapy. CDR3 length: 14 residues. Germline V gene data show CDR1 as MNHEY and CDR2 as SMNVEV (reference sequence). Trimming cost V 2 bases and J 0 bases, with 8 bases left between them.

This receptor was identified in a man aged 50-59 years with glioma. V usage is TRBV27 and J usage is TRBJ2-7; no reliable D call. This material consisted of PBMCs, taken from a glioma patient treated with radiotherapy, temozolomide or both. The CDR3 DNA reads TGTGCCAGCAGTTTAGGCCAGAGCTCCTACGAGCAGTACTTC. It translates to CASSLGQSSYEQYF.